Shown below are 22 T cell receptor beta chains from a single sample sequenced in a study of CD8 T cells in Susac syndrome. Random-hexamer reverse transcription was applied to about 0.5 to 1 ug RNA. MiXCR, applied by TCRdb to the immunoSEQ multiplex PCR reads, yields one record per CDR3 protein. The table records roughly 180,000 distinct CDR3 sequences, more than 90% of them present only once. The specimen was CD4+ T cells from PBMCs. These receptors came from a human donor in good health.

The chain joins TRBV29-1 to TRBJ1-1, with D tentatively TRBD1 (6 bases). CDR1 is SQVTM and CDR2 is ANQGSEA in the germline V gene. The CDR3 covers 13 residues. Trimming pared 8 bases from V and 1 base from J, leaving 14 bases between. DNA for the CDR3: TGCAGCACAAAGACAGGAGCGAACACTGAAGCTTTCTTT. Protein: CSTKTGANTEAFF.

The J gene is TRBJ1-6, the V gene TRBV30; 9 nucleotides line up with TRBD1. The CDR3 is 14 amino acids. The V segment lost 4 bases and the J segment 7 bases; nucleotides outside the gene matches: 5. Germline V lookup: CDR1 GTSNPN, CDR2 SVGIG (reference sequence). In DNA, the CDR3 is TGTGCCTGGATGGTGACAGGGGGAAATTCACCCCTCCACTTT. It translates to CAWMVTGGNSPLHF. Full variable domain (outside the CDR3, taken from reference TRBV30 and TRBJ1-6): SQTIHQWPATLVQPVGSPLSLECTVEGTSNPNLYWYRQAAGRGLQLLFYSVGIGQISSEVPQNLSASRPQDRQFILSSKKLLLSDSGFYLCAWMVTGGNSPLHFGNGTRLTVT.

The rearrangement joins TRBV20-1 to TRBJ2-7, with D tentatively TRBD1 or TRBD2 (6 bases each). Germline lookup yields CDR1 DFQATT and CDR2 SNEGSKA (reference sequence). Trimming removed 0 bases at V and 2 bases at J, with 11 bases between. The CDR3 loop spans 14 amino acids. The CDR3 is CSAREGGKTYEQYF. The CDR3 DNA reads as TGCAGTGCTAGAGAAGGGGGGAAAACCTACGAGCAGTACTTC.

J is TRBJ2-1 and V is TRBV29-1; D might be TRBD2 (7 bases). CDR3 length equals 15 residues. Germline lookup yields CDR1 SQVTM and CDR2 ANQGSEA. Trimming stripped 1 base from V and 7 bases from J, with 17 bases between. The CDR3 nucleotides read TGCAGCGTTGAAGGGGTTTGGGGGGGGCTTAATGAGCAGTTCTTC. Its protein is CSVEGVWGGLNEQFF.

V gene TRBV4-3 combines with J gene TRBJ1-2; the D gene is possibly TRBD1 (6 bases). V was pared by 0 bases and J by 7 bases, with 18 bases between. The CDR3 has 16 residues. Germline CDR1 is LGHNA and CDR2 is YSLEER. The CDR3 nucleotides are TGCGCCAGCAGCCAAGAGTCCGGCGGGGGCGCCGGTGGCTACACCTTC. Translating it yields CASSQESGGGAGGYTF.

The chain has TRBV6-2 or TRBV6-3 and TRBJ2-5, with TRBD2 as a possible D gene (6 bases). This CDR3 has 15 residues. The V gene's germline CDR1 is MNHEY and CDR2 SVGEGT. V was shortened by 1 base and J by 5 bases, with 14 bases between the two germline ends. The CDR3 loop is CASSYFAGTSETQYF. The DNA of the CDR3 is TGTGCCAGCAGTTACTTTGCGGGGACGAGTGAGACCCAGTACTTC.

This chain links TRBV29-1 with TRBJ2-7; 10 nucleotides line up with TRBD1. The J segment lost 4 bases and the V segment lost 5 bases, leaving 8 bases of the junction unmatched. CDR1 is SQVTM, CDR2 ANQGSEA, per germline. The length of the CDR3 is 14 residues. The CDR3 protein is CSVKRQGASYEQYF. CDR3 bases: TGCAGCGTTAAAAGACAGGGGGCGTCGTACGAGCAGTACTTC.

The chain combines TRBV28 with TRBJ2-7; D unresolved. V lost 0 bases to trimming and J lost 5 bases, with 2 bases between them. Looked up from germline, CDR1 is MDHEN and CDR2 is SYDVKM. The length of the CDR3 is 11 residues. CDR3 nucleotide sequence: TGTGCCAGCAGTTTATGGGACGAGCAGTACTTC. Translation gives CASSLWDEQYF.

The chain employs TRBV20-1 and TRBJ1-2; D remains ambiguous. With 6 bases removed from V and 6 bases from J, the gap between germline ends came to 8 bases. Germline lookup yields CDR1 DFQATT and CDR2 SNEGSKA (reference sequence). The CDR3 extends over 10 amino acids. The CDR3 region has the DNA TGCAGTGCAATACAGAATGGCTACACCTTC. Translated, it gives CSAIQNGYTF.

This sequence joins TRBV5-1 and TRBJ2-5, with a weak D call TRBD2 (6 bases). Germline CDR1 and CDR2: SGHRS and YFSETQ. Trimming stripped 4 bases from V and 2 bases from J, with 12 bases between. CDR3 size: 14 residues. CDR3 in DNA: TGCGCCAGCAGCGCTGGGACTCAACAAGAGACCCAGTACTTC. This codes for CASSAGTQQETQYF.

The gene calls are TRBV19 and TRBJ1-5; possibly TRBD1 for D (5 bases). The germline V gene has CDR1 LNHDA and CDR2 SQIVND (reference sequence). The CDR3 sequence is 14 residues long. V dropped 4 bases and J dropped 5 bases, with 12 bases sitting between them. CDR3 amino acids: CASSTGREDQPQHF. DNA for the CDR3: TGTGCCAGTAGTACGGGCAGGGAGGATCAGCCCCAGCATTTT.

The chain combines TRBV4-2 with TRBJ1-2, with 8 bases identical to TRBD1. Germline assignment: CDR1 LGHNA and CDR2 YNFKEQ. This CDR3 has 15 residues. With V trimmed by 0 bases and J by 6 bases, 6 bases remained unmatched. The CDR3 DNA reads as TGTGCCAGCAGCCAAGACACAGGGGGACAGGATGGCTACACCTTC. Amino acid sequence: CASSQDTGGQDGYTF.

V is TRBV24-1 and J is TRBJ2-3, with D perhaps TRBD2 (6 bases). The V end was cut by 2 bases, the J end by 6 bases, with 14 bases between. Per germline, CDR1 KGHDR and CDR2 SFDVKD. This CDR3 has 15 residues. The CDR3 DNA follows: TGTGCCACCAGTGATTCCCGGGGTGGGGGGGATACGCAGTATTTT. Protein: CATSDSRGGGDTQYF.

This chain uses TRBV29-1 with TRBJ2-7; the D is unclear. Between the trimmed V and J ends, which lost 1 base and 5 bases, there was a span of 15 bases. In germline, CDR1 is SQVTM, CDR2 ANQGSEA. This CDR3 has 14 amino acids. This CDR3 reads CSVEARAGPHEQYF. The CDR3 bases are TGCAGCGTTGAAGCCCGAGCCGGCCCCCACGAGCAGTACTTC.

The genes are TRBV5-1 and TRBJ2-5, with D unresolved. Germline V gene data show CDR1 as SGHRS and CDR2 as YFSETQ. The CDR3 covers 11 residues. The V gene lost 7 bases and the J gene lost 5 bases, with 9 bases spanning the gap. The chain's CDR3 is CASPLRETQYF. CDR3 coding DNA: TGCGCCAGCCCCCTCAGGGAGACCCAGTACTTC.

The CDR3 region has the DNA TGCAGCGTTGAATGGGACAGGGGTGCTGAGCAGTTCTTC. As protein: CSVEWDRGAEQFF. The rearrangement uses TRBV29-1 and TRBJ2-1; 10 bases match TRBD1. V lost 2 bases, J lost 9 bases, and 4 bases stayed unmatched. This CDR3 comprises 13 residues. CDR1 and CDR2 from the germline V gene are SQVTM and ANQGSEA.

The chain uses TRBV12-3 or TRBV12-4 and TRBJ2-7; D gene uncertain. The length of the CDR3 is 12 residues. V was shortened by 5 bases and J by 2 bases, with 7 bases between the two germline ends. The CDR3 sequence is CASSRHAYEQYF. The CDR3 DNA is TGTGCCAGCAGTCGACATGCCTACGAGCAGTACTTC.

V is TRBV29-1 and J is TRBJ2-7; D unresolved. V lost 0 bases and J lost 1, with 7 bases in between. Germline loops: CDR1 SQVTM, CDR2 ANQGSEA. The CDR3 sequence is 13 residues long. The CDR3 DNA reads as TGCAGCGTTGAAGACCGGCTATCCTACGAGCAGTACTTC. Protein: CSVEDRLSYEQYF.

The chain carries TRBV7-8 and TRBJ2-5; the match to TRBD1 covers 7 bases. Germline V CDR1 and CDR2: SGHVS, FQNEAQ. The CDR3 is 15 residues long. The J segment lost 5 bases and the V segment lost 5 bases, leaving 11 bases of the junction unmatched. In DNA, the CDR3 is TGTGCCAGCAGCAAAAATAGACAGGGTGGGGAGACCCAGTACTTC. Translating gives CASSKNRQGGETQYF.

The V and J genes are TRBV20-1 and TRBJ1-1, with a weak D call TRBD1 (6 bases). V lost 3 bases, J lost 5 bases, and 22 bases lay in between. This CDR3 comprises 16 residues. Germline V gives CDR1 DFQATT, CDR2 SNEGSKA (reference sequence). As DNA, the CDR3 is TGCAGTGCTAGTAATAGGGCAGGGGCGGCTGGGACTGAAGCTTTCTTT. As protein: CSASNRAGAAGTEAFF.

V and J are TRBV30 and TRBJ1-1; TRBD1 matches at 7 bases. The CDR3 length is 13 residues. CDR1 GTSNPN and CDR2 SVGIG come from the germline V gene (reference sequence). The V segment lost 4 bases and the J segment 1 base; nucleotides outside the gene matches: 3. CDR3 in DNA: TGTGCCTGGAACAGGGGAAGGAACACTGAAGCTTTCTTT. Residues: CAWNRGRNTEAFF.

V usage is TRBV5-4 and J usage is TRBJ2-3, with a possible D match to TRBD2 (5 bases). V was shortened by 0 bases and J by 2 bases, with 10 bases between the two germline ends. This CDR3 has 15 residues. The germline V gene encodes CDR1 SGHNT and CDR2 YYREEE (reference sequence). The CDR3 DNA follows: TGTGCCAGCAGCTTGGGTAGCGAATACACAGATACGCAGTATTTT. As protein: CASSLGSEYTDTQYF. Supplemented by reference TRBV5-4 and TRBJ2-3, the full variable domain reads ETGVTQSPTHLIKTRGQQVTLRCSSQSGHNTVSWYQQALGQGPQFIFQYYREEENGRGNFPPRFSGLQFPNYSSELNVNALELDDSALYLCASSLGSEYTDTQYFGPGTRLTVL.